Each of the 14 T cell receptor beta chains below was sequenced from the same sample in a study of Ad26.COV2.S vaccination and SARS-CoV-2 variants. Generated by immunoSEQ multiplex PCR, the TCRdb table keeps only in-frame clones and is missing some. The sample holds more than 300,000 clones, around 89% seen once. The sample's treatment: around 19 received Ad26.COV2.S at low or high dose, single or two shots; 5 received placebo; per-sample allocation not given. The samples were gathered on day 63 after the first injection of vaccine or placebo. Sequenced here: peripheral blood, sampled in a trial of Ad26.COV2.S vaccine versus placebo. These receptors all come from a person aged 18-60 years who received the Ad26.COV2.S COVID-19 vaccine or a placebo.

The CDR3 DNA follows: TGTGCCAGCAGCCTGGGCGGATCCAATGAAAAACTGTTTTTT. It yields the protein CASSLGGSNEKLFF. The chain links TRBV4-2 to TRBJ1-4; D uncertain. Germline V gene data show CDR1 as LGHNA and CDR2 as YNFKEQ. Between the trimmed V and J ends, which lost 4 bases and 5 bases, there was a span of 11 bases. The CDR3 sequence is 14 residues long.

V and J are TRBV19 and TRBJ2-2; 7 bases fit TRBD2. CDR3 length: 15 residues. From germline, CDR1 is LNHDA and CDR2 SQIVND (reference sequence). Losses at the gene ends were 0 bases for V and 5 bases for J; bases not matched to a gene: 3. In nucleotides, the CDR3 is TGTGCCAGTAGTATAGATCCGGGAGGAACCGGGGAGCTGTTTTTT. This translates into CASSIDPGGTGELFF. The variable domain in full, with the rest retrieved from reference TRBV19 and TRBJ2-2, is DGGITQSPKYLFRKEGQNVTLSCEQNLNHDAMYWYRQDPGQGLRLIYYSQIVNDFQKGDIAEGYSVSREKKESFPLTVTSAQKNPTAFYLCASSIDPGGTGELFFGEGSRLTVL.

The chain couples TRBV6-4 to TRBJ1-4; D not resolved. This CDR3 spans 15 amino acids. CDR1 is MRHNA, CDR2 SNTAGT, per germline. With 3 bases removed from V and 0 bases from J, the gap between germline ends came to 8 bases. The CDR3 DNA follows: TGTGCCAGCAGTGAGATGACGGCAACTAATGAAAAACTGTTTTTT. It is translated as CASSEMTATNEKLFF.

This clone was recorded only once. An end of the junction does not agree with germline; a read error may underlie this. The genes are TRBV7-9 and TRBJ2-5; TRBD2 matches at 12 bases. CDR3 length: 15 amino acids. CDR1 is SEHNR and CDR2 is FQNEAQ in the germline V gene (reference sequence). CDR3 DNA sequence: TGTGCCAGCAGCCTAGCGGGGGGGCCGGCTGAGACCCAGTACTTC. Its protein product is CASSLAGGPAETQYF. The whole variable domain, remainder taken from reference TRBV7-9 and TRBJ2-5, is DTGVSQNPRHKITKRGQNVTFRCDPISEHNRLYWYRQTLGQGPEFLTYFQNEAQLEKSRLLSDRFSAERPKGSFSTLEIQRTEQGDSAMYLCASSLAGGPAETQYFGPGTRLLVL.

This clone appeared a single time. The gene calls are TRBV7-9 and TRBJ1-1; 7 bases agree with TRBD1. Germline V CDR1 and CDR2: SEHNR, FQNEAQ (reference sequence). The junction had 6 bases not matched to a gene; V was cut back by 2 bases and J by 6 bases. The CDR3 loop spans 14 amino acids. CDR3 sequence reads: CASSLSGGIPEAFF. The CDR3 DNA reads TGTGCCAGCAGCTTATCAGGGGGGATCCCTGAAGCTTTCTTT.

This chain links TRBV5-6 with TRBJ2-2; 10 positions match TRBD1. The germline CDR1 and CDR2 sequences are SGHDT and YYEEEE. The J segment lost 4 bases and the V segment lost 7 bases, leaving 4 bases of the junction unmatched. The CDR3 contains 14 residues. The CDR3 sequence is CASRRTGGTGELFF. CDR3 sequence (DNA): TGTGCCAGCCGTAGGACAGGGGGCACCGGGGAGCTGTTTTTT.

The CDR3, as DNA: TGTGCCAGCAGCCAAAGAAGGGGGAATGGCTACACCTTC. Residues: CASSQRRGNGYTF. The rearrangement links TRBV3-1 (or the pseudogene TRBV3-2) to TRBJ1-2, with a possible D match to TRBD1 (6 bases). From germline, CDR1 is LGHDT and CDR2 YNNKEL (reference sequence). The ends were cut back, 2 bases at V and 6 bases at J, with 10 bases in the middle. This CDR3 region has 13 residues.

The chain links TRBV5-1 to TRBJ2-5, with D maybe TRBD2 (6 bases). Germline CDR1 is SGHRS and CDR2 is YFSETQ. The CDR3 has 15 residues. The V end lost 4 bases, the J end lost 0 bases, and 13 bases lay between the germline ends. Here the CDR3 reads CASSTGGVYQETQYF. Here the CDR3 DNA reads TGCGCCAGCAGCACCGGAGGGGTGTACCAAGAGACCCAGTACTTC.

A single count supports this clone. The chain carries TRBV2 and TRBJ2-5; D not resolved. The CDR3 totals 11 residues. The germline V gene has CDR1 SNHLY and CDR2 FYNNEI. V was cut by 3 bases and J by 5 bases, with 4 bases left in between. The CDR3 region has the DNA TGTGCCAGCAGTGAGTGGGAGACCCAGTACTTC. Encoded protein: CASSEWETQYF.

The chain joins TRBV28 to TRBJ1-5; TRBD1 matches at 11 bases. Trimming took 5 bases from V and 3 from J; bases not matched to a gene: 12. CDR3 length equals 18 residues. Germline V gene sequence: CDR1 MDHEN, CDR2 SYDVKM. The CDR3 region has the DNA TGTGCCAGCAGTGCGGGGGGACAGGGGGTAATGTTCAATCAGCCCCAGCATTTT. Its protein is CASSAGGQGVMFNQPQHF. The whole variable domain, filled in from reference TRBV28 and TRBJ1-5, reads DVKVTQSSRYLVKRTGEKVFLECVQDMDHENMFWYRQDPGLGLRLIYFSYDVKMKEKGDIPEGYSVSREKKERFSLILESASTNQTSMYLCASSAGGQGVMFNQPQHFGDGTRLSIL.

The rearrangement joins TRBV29-1 to TRBJ2-3; 15 positions match TRBD2. This CDR3 comprises 19 residues. Germline V gene lookup returns CDR1 SQVTM and CDR2 ANQGSEA. Germline trimming cut 6 bases from V and 2 bases from J; bases unmatched to any gene: 15. CDR3 protein: CSVQITPGTSGRITDTQYF. The CDR3 DNA reads TGCAGCGTCCAAATTACTCCCGGGACTAGCGGGAGGATCACAGATACGCAGTATTTT.

Only one count was recorded for this clone. The rearrangement uses TRBV3-1 (or the pseudogene TRBV3-2) and TRBJ1-6; D is uncertain. The germline gives CDR1 LGHDT, CDR2 YNNKEL (reference sequence). The germline V and J ends were trimmed by 6 bases and 0 bases, with 18 bases remaining between them. The CDR3 is made up of 18 amino acids. The CDR3 DNA reads TGTGCCAGCAGTCTAGGACCGTATTCCCTCTCCTATAATTCACCCCTCCACTTT. This codes for CASSLGPYSLSYNSPLHF.

CDR3 in DNA: TGTGCCAGCAGCCTCAGCGGGGGGTCCTTGTACGAGCAGTACTTC. Translating gives CASSLSGGSLYEQYF. The chain is built from TRBV13 and TRBJ2-7; TRBD2 matches 9 bases. Germline V lookup: CDR1 PRHDT, CDR2 FYEKMQ (reference sequence). CDR3 length: 15 residues. V lost 5 bases to trimming and J lost 4 bases; unmatched junction nucleotides: 9.

V is TRBV7-9 and J is TRBJ2-5; 9 nucleotides align to TRBD1. J was trimmed by 3 bases and V by 0 bases; bases with no gene match: 8. CDR1 SEHNR and CDR2 FQNEAQ come from the germline V gene (reference sequence). This CDR3 has 17 amino acids. The CDR3: CASSLANLRDREETQYF. CDR3 in DNA: TGTGCCAGCAGCTTAGCCAACCTTAGGGACAGGGAAGAGACCCAGTACTTC.